This T cell receptor beta chain stems from a study of T cell repertoires in ileal Crohn's disease. The repertoire was sequenced with immunoSEQ multiplex PCR; TCRdb's copy has only in-frame clones and lacks some. There are approximately 30,000 clones in the sample; around 77% occur only once, and under 20% lies in the top ten. The CDR3 covers 15 residues. CDR1 SGHRS and CDR2 YFSETQ come from the germline V gene. V was clipped by 4 bases and J by 1 base; unmatched bases: 4. The gene calls are TRBV5-1 and TRBJ1-5; TRBD1 matches 8 bases. This receptor was taken from an adult with Crohn's disease. Sequencing used ileal tissue. CDR3 in DNA: TGCGCCAGCAGCCCCCAGGGGGCGAGCAATCAGCCCCAGCATTTT. Amino acids: CASSPQGASNQPQHF. The complete variable domain, with remaining parts taken from reference TRBV5-1 and TRBJ1-5, reads KAGVTQTPRYLIKTRGQQVTLSCSPISGHRSVSWYQQTPGQGLQFLFEYFSETQRNKGNFPGRFSGRQFSNSRSEMNVSTLELGDSALYLCASSPQGASNQPQHFGDGTRLSIL.